A single sample gave rise to the 2 T cell receptor beta chains below, sequenced in a study of CXCR3-negative and CXCR3-positive naive CD8 T cells. Study-level findings and limits: Higher TRB CDR3 hydrophobicity marked CXCR3-positive naive cells relative to CXCR3-negative naive cells.

Their cognate antigens are unknown. The TRB libraries of cDNA were built by UMI-labeled 5' RACE. TCRdb re-called the 5' RACE reads and shows each CDR3 protein once, DNA omitted. The data include 140,000 to 150,000 distinct CDR3 sequences; the top ten clones carry over 0.25%. Sequencing was performed on naive CXCR3+ CD8+ T cells from blood. Subset specified: CD45RO-CCR7+CD27+CD95- naive CD8+ T cells expressing CXCR3 (TNR3+). These receptors were obtained from a human donor in good health. Some clones in this sample may be carry-over from other donors' samples.

The chain has TRBV4-3 and TRBJ1-4; lacking DNA, the TRBD1 call made by TCRdb goes unchecked. Germline CDR1 is LGHNA and CDR2 is YSLEER. CDR3 length equals 16 residues. The CDR3 reads CASSQDVGGGVEKLFF.

The chain employs TRBV19 and TRBJ2-7. The CDR3 contains 12 residues. In germline, CDR1 is LNHDA, CDR2 SQIVND (reference sequence). The CDR3 loop reads CATTDGTYEQYF.